The TCR beta chain under discussion was sequenced for a study of blood T cell repertoires in COVID-19. Looking at the study overall: Samples representing acute and convalescent COVID-19 were sourced from the United States, Italy and Spain. PBMCs, B-cell-depleted T cells, or T cells were the source of the cDNA or gDNA that made up the material.

This CDR3 region has 15 residues. Germline CDR1 and CDR2: LNHDA and SQIVND (reference sequence). Germline trimming cut 6 bases from V and 1 base from J; bases unmatched to any gene: 5. Original analysis: Amplification from reference gene primers served as the basis for estimated nucleated cell counts. Method: immunoSEQ multiplex PCR; TCRdb's copy keeps in-frame clones and lacks some. Clone size and the V and J calls come from that table; the DNA yielded D and trimming. The sample shows 310,000 or so clones, 87% of them seen only once. The chain joins TRBV19 to TRBJ2-3, with TRBD2 identical over 9 bases. The sequencing sample was made of peripheral blood. This TCR derives from a young man with COVID-19, enrolled during active disease. The CDR3, as DNA: TGTGCCAGTAGGGAGACTAGCGGCCGCACAGATACGCAGTATTTT. Translated: CASRETSGRTDTQYF.